This TCR beta chain was recovered during a study of blood T cell repertoires in COVID-19. Some clones are missing from TCRdb's copy, which holds only in-frame ones; the method was immunoSEQ multiplex PCR. Of some 120,000 clones listed, 70% to 90% are singletons. The ends lost 5 bases at V and 2 bases at J; junction bases unmatched: 6. CDR3 length: 16 residues. In germline, CDR1 is LNHNV, CDR2 YYDKDF (reference sequence). The source is a man aged 50 or older with acute or convalescent COVID-19. Sequenced: peripheral blood. This chain connects TRBV15 to TRBJ2-3, with 11 bases aligning to TRBD2. The CDR3 DNA reads as TGTGCCACCAGCTTGAAGACTAGCGGGGTCACAGATACGCAGTATTTT. It encodes CATSLKTSGVTDTQYF.